Below, 12 T cell receptor beta chains from the same sample are listed, as sequenced in a study of cytomegalovirus exposure and HLA in healthy donors. The PCR used 60 Vbeta and 13 Jbeta primers. Profiling relied on immunoSEQ multiplex PCR, and the TCRdb table lists in-frame clones only, not all of them. This table has around 120,000 clones, 60% to 85% appearing once. Sequenced: PBMCs. The receptor set was obtained from a woman aged 40 to 50 in good health and CMV-seropositive.

The V and J genes are TRBV10-3 and TRBJ1-2; 10 bases agree with TRBD1. V was clipped by 5 bases and J by 11 bases; unmatched bases: 8. Germline V lookup: CDR1 ENHRY, CDR2 SYGVKD. The CDR3 covers 13 residues. The CDR3 DNA follows: TGTGCCATCAGTCAGATGGGACAGGGGAGATACACCTTC. It translates to CAISQMGQGRYTF.

This clone was recorded a few times. The V and J genes are TRBV6-1 and TRBJ2-3; D might be TRBD1 (5 bases). CDR1 and CDR2 (germline): MNHNS, SASEGT. V was pared by 3 bases and J by 6 bases, with 16 bases between. The CDR3 has 15 amino acids. CDR3: CASSERPGFRDTQYF. CDR3 nucleotide sequence: TGTGCCAGCAGTGAGAGGCCAGGGTTTAGGGATACGCAGTATTTT.

The chain joins TRBV11-2 to TRBJ2-3, with a tentative D call TRBD2 (5 bases). V lost 0 bases and J lost 9, with 7 bases in between. The germline V gene encodes CDR1 SGHAT and CDR2 FQNNGV. The CDR3 is made up of 12 amino acids. CDR3 nucleotide sequence: TGTGCCAGCAGCTTAGATGCGGGCACGCAGTATTTT. It codes for CASSLDAGTQYF.

V and J are TRBV7-5 and TRBJ2-7; the listed D gene, TRBD2, was not tested against the DNA. TRBV7-5 is tagged as a pseudogene. The CDR3 has 15 residues. The CDR3 DNA reads TGTGCCAGAAGGCCCGCGAGCGGGAGGCTCCGACAGCAGTACTTC. Translated: CARRPASGRLRQQYF.

The chain recombines TRBV7-3 with TRBJ1-2, with 7 bases aligning to TRBD1. The J segment lost 1 base and the V segment lost 2 bases, leaving 4 bases of the junction unmatched. CDR3 size: 15 residues. Per the germline V gene, CDR1 is SGHTA and CDR2 is FQGTGA. Written as DNA, the CDR3 is TGTGCCAGCAGCTTACTGACAGGGATTAACTATGGCTACACCTTC. This gives the protein CASSLLTGINYGYTF.

V is TRBV2 and J is TRBJ1-4, with D uncertain. V was pared by 6 bases and J by 3 bases, with 14 bases between. Germline V gene data show CDR1 as SNHLY and CDR2 as FYNNEI. The CDR3 is 15 amino acids. As DNA, the CDR3 is TGTGCCAGCAGCACCTTAGGGAGCCCTAATGAAAAACTGTTTTTT. This sequence encodes CASSTLGSPNEKLFF.

About this clone itself: Its ends do not fully match the called genes, so a read error is possible. The chain combines TRBV9 with TRBJ2-6; TRBD1 is a possible D gene (5 bases). Germline V gene data show CDR1 as SGDLS and CDR2 as YYNGEE. This CDR3 is 15 amino acids long. CDR3 protein: CASSVAGSGANVLTF. In nucleotides, the CDR3 is TGTGCCAGCAGCGTAGCGGGCTCTGGGGCCAACGTCCTGACTTTT.

The chain uses TRBV9 and TRBJ1-6; 7 nucleotides agree with TRBD1. The V and J ends lost 0 bases and 6 bases, in that order; junction bases with no gene match: 6. Germline CDR1 and CDR2: SGDLS and YYNGEE. The CDR3 extends over 16 amino acids. CDR3 nucleotides: TGTGCCAGCAGCGTAGCTAGCGGGACAGTTAATTCACCCCTCCACTTT. Translation gives CASSVASGTVNSPLHF.

The rearrangement uses TRBV7-2 and TRBJ1-5; D gene ambiguous. The germline V gene has CDR1 SGHTA and CDR2 FQGNSA. This CDR3 contains 15 residues. The V gene lost 5 bases and the J gene lost 0 bases, with 11 bases spanning the gap. The CDR3 protein is CASSPSSDSNQPQHF. In nucleotides, the CDR3 is TGTGCCAGCAGCCCCAGTTCCGATAGCAATCAGCCCCAGCATTTT.

The rearrangement uses TRBV5-6 and TRBJ1-5; perhaps TRBD1 as D (6 bases). The CDR3 is 18 amino acids. Germline CDR1 reads SGHDT; CDR2 reads YYEEEE. The V and J ends lost 0 bases and 1 base respectively, with 17 bases between them. CDR3 sequence (DNA): TGTGCCAGCAGCTTGGCTACTCAGGGGTTGAGGAGCAATCAGCCCCAGCATTTT. This translates into CASSLATQGLRSNQPQHF.

The CDR3 region is CASNGGDGYTF. The DNA of the CDR3 is TGTGCCAGCAATGGAGGGGATGGCTACACCTTC. The chain recombines TRBV7-9 with TRBJ1-2, with D perhaps matching TRBD1 (5 bases). Germline V CDR1 and CDR2: SEHNR, FQNEAQ (reference sequence). V was pared by 7 bases and J by 6 bases, with 9 bases between. The CDR3 consists of 11 residues.

The chain carries TRBV6-5 and TRBJ1-2; TRBD1 might be the D (6 bases). The V gene lost 6 bases and the J gene lost 4 bases, with 12 bases spanning the gap. The CDR3 extends over 13 amino acids. Germline loops: CDR1 MNHEY, CDR2 SVGAGI. CDR3 sequence: CASRLGQSYGYTF. The CDR3 DNA reads as TGTGCCAGCAGACTAGGACAGAGCTATGGCTACACCTTC.